A selection of T cell receptor beta chains follows, all from one sample in a study of cytomegalovirus exposure and HLA in healthy donors. Data came from immunoSEQ multiplex PCR; TCRdb stores just in-frame clones and leaves some out. The sample lists 95,000 to 100,000 clones, about 81% occurring once. The sequenced material came from PBMCs. These receptors all stem from a man aged 50 to 59 in good health and CMV-seronegative. Both conserved end residues are part of each CDR3. D genes are given only for firm matches. The listing skips clone size in some rows; elsewhere it reads once, few, many or a size class.

>TRBD1|TRBV11-2|TRBJ1-4|NA
CASSLTGGYNEKLFF
TGTGCCAGCAGCTTAACAGGGGGGTATAATGAAAAACTGTTTTTT
>TRBD1|TRBV29-1|TRBJ2-5|few
CSVDGRGQETQYF
TGCAGCGTTGATGGCAGGGGGCAAGAGACCCAGTACTTC
>NA|TRBV10-3|TRBJ2-2|few
CAISEILRQNTGELFF
TGTGCCATCAGTGAGATACTTCGTCAGAACACCGGGGAGCTGTTTTTT
>NA|TRBV18|TRBJ2-5|NA
CASSPRASEETQYF
TGTGCCAGCTCACCACGGGCTAGCGAAGAGACCCAGTACTTC
>TRBD1|TRBV19|TRBJ1-2|NA
CASSTGTGDGYTF
TGTGCCAGTAGTACCGGGACAGGGGATGGCTACACCTTC
>TRBD1|TRBV14|TRBJ1-4|NA
CASSSGTGAGKLFF
TGTGCCAGCAGCTCCGGGACAGGGGCGGGAAAACTGTTTTTT
>NA|TRBV7-6|TRBJ1-1|NA
CASSPSGFNTEAFF
TGTGCCAGCAGCCCCTCGGGGTTTAACACTGAAGCTTTCTTT
>NA|TRBV5-1|TRBJ2-7|NA
CASSLGMTGYEQYF
TGCGCCAGCAGCTTGGGAATGACGGGGTACGAGCAGTACTTC
>TRBD1|TRBV4-2|TRBJ2-3|once
CASSLGQGETDTQYF
TGTGCCAGCAGCCTCGGACAGGGGGAAACAGATACGCAGTATTTT
>NA|TRBV25-1|TRBJ1-1|NA
CASSSRTARTEAFF
TGTGCCAGCAGTAGTCGGACAGCGCGCACTGAAGCTTTCTTT
>NA|TRBV6-1|TRBJ2-7|once
CATKTTAGTYEQYF
TGTGCCACTAAAACAACCGCAGGGACCTACGAGCAGTACTTC
>NA|TRBV13|TRBJ2-1|NA
CASADGGLLNNEQFF
TGTGCCAGCGCCGATGGGGGGTTACTAAACAATGAGCAGTTCTTC
>TRBD1|TRBV2|TRBJ2-7|NA
CASIRGNYEQYF
TGTGCCAGTATCAGGGGGAACTACGAGCAGTACTTC
>TRBD1|TRBV28|TRBJ1-1|NA
CASRGTGATLNEAFF
TGTGCCAGCAGGGGGACAGGGGCCACCCTTAATGAAGCTTTCTTT
>TRBD2|TRBV7-2|TRBJ2-5|NA
CASSWGGAAETQYF
TGTGCCAGCAGCTGGGGAGGGGCTGCAGAGACCCAGTACTTC
>TRBD2|TRBV19|TRBJ2-2|few
CASSTLYPAGGQNGGELFF
TGTGCCAGTAGTACCCTATACCCAGCGGGGGGGCAAAACGGCGGGGAGCTGTTTTTT
>TRBD1|TRBV19|TRBJ1-5|few
CASTQQGYQPQHF
TGTGCCTCGACCCAACAGGGGTATCAGCCCCAGCATTTT
>NA|TRBV4-1|TRBJ1-6|NA
CASSQDGRGDSPLHF
TGCGCCAGCAGCCAAGATGGCAGGGGTGACTCACCTCTCCACTTT
>NA|TRBV27|TRBJ2-5|NA
CASSLRDFGGEIQYF
TGTGCCAGCAGTTTAAGGGACTTCGGAGGAGAGATCCAGTACTTC
>NA|TRBV11-2|TRBJ2-1|NA
CASSLGLISYNEQFF
TGTGCCAGCAGCTTAGGACTTATCTCCTACAATGAGCAGTTCTTC
>TRBD2|TRBV6-1|TRBJ2-7|few
CASSRTSGPYEQYF
TGTGCCAGCAGTAGGACTAGTGGGCCCTACGAGCAGTACTTC
>NA|TRBV7-8|TRBJ1-4|NA
CASSLGVHRAPNEKLFF
TGTGCCAGCAGCTTAGGTGTCCACAGGGCCCCTAATGAAAAACTGTTTTTT
>NA|TRBV13|TRBJ2-7|NA
CASSLSGEQYF
TGTGCCAGCAGCTTGAGCGGCGAGCAGTACTTC
>NA|TRBV7-9|TRBJ2-3|NA
CASSPHFGRDPTDTQYF
TGTGCCAGCAGCCCTCACTTCGGGAGAGACCCCACAGATACGCAGTATTTT
>TRBD1|TRBV30|TRBJ2-7|NA
CAWEDIRDRVSEQYF
TGTGCCTGGGAGGACATCCGGGACAGGGTCAGCGAGCAGTACTTC
>TRBD2|TRBV7-6|TRBJ2-2|NA
CASSPTSGRAGNTGELFF
TGTGCTAGCAGCCCAACTAGCGGGAGGGCCGGGAACACCGGGGAGCTGTTTTTT
>NA|TRBV2|TRBJ1-5|NA
CASSEKGGNQPQHF
TGTGCCAGCAGTGAAAAGGGGGGGAATCAGCCCCAGCATTTT
>NA|TRBV4-3|TRBJ2-1|few
CASSRDYEGWNEQFF
TGCGCCAGCAGCCGTGACTACGAAGGGTGGAATGAGCAGTTCTTC